The following is a T cell receptor beta chain sequence with its context. The target antigen is unknown. This specimen belongs to a study of response to subunit inactivated influenza vaccine. Study-wide results and caveats: New T cells are recruited in small numbers by each seasonal influenza vaccination, according to the authors' suggestion.

Germline loops: CDR1 DFQATT, CDR2 SNEGSKA (reference sequence). The CDR3 totals 18 residues. V trimming: 0 bases; J trimming: 4 bases; junction bases outside the gene matches: 15. TCRdb re-analysed the RT-PCR reads in MiXCR, keeping a single row per CDR3 protein. The sample carries about 700,000 distinct CDR3 sequences, about 15% recorded once. This specimen consisted of PBMCs from blood, obtained roughly 15 days before vaccination. This chain links TRBV20-1 with TRBJ2-1, with 7 bases lining up with TRBD1. This TCR was recovered from a man in his forties or fifties who received an inactivated influenza vaccine. The CDR3 coding sequence is TGCAGTGCTAGAGATTCCCACAGGGGCGATAAATATTACAATGAGCAGTTCTTC. As protein: CSARDSHRGDKYYNEQFF.